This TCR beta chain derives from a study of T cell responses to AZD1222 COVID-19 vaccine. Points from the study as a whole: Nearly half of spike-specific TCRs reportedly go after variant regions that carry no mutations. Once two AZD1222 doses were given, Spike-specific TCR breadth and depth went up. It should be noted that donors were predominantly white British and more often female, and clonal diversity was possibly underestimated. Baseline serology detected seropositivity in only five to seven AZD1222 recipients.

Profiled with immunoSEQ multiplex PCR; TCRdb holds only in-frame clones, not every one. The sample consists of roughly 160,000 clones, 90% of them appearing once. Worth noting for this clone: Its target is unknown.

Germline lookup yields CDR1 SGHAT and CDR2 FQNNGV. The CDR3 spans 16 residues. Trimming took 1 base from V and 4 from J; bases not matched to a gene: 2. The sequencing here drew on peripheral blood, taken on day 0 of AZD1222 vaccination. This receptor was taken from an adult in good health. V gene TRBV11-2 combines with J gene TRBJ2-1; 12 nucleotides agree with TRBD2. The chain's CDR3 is CASSLAGTSGYNEQFF. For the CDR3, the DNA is TGTGCCAGCAGCTTAGCTGGGACTAGCGGGTACAATGAGCAGTTCTTC.